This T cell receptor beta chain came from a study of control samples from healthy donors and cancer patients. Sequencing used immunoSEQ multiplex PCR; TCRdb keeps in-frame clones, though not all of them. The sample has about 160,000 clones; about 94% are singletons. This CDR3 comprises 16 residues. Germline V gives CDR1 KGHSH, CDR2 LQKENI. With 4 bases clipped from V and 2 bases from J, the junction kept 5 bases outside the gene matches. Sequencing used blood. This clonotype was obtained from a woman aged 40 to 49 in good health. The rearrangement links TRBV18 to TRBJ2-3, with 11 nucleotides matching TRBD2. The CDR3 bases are TGTGCCAGCTCACTCACTAGCGGGGGACCCACAGATACGCAGTATTTT. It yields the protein CASSLTSGGPTDTQYF.